The TCR beta chain under discussion was sequenced for a study of Graves' ophthalmopathy and Graves' hyperthyroidism. RNA transcripts yielded amplified TCR beta CDR3 regions. Following a first-round RT-PCR that used HTBI primers, a second-round multiplex PCR was carried out. One entry per CDR3 protein, called by TCRdb with MiXCR from the multiplex PCR reads. The table has around 670,000 distinct CDR3 sequences, roughly 40% seen once. The sample holds one count of this clonotype. CDR1 and CDR2 from the germline V gene are ENHRY and SYGVKD. The CDR3 loop spans 12 amino acids. Trimming left V 10 bases short and J 9 bases short, with 16 bases between.

Specimen: peripheral blood. The clonotype comes from an adult man with Graves' ophthalmopathy. The rearrangement joins TRBV10-3 to TRBJ1-3, with a tentative D call TRBD1 (5 bases). The CDR3 reads CASSGTWGTIYF. DNA for the CDR3: TGTGCCAGCAGCGGGACCTGGGGCACCATATATTTT.